The rows below give T cell receptor beta chains drawn from one sample of a study of PD-L1 blockade in urothelial cancer. The data were produced by immunoSEQ multiplex PCR, yet TCRdb's version contains in-frame clones alone and is incomplete. This table holds 70,000 or so clones, roughly nine tenths found once. This specimen consisted of PBMCs, obtained around atezolizumab (anti-PD-L1) treatment. The source of these receptors is a man aged 55 to 70 with urothelial cancer. Both conserved end residues are part of each CDR3. A D gene is named only where the DNA matches it firmly. A clone size is listed for some rows: how often the clone was seen (once, few, many), or a class if it is expanded.

D,size,J,V,CDR3,DNA
.,.,TRBJ2-7,TRBV11-2,CASSLGPWALEQYF,TGTGCCAGCAGCTTAGGGCCATGGGCCCTCGAGCAGTACTTC
.,once,TRBJ2-3,TRBV6-4,CASSAIEPGTRTDTQYF,TGTGCCAGCAGTGCCATCGAACCAGGGACACGCACAGATACGCAGTATTTT
.,.,TRBJ2-2,TRBV6-5,CASRESKPNTGELFF,TGTGCCAGCCGGGAGAGTAAGCCGAACACCGGGGAGCTGTTTTTT
.,.,TRBJ1-3,TRBV2,CASREEVSGNTIYF,TGTGCCAGCAGGGAGGAGGTCTCTGGAAACACCATATATTTT
.,.,TRBJ1-4,TRBV9,CASSARTATNEKLFF,TGTGCCAGCAGCGCGAGGACAGCAACTAATGAAAAACTGTTTTTT
TRBD1,once,TRBJ1-2,TRBV6-6,CASSMGQGGYGYTF,TGTGCCAGCAGTATGGGACAGGGTGGCTATGGCTACACCTTC
TRBD1,.,TRBJ1-2,TRBV5-1,CASSLESTGTAHYGYTF,TGCGCCAGCAGCTTGGAATCAACCGGGACAGCCCACTATGGCTACACCTTC
TRBD2,.,TRBJ2-5,TRBV5-1,CASSYGTSGGLQETQYF,TGCGCCAGCAGCTATGGGACTAGCGGGGGCCTCCAAGAGACCCAGTACTTC
TRBD1,.,TRBJ2-7,TRBV11-2,CASSLVPSGQGEQYF,TGTGCCAGCAGCTTAGTGCCTTCGGGACAGGGCGAGCAGTACTTC
.,.,TRBJ1-4,TRBV2,CASSRGIPNEKLFF,TGTGCCAGCAGTCGGGGGATCCCTAATGAAAAACTGTTTTTT
.,once,TRBJ1-1,TRBV19,CASSMGSPNNTEAFF,TGTGCCAGTAGTATGGGCTCTCCTAACAACACTGAAGCTTTCTTT
.,.,TRBJ2-1,TRBV19,CASSIGGASSNEQFF,TGTGCCAGTAGTATAGGAGGAGCTTCTAGCAATGAGCAGTTCTTC
.,.,TRBJ2-5,TRBV5-5,CASSLLSGQETQYF,TGTGCCAGCAGCTTGTTGAGCGGCCAAGAGACCCAGTACTTC
TRBD1,.,TRBJ1-1,TRBV7-8,CASSDRGNLQAFF,TGTGCCAGCAGCGACAGGGGAAATCTCCAAGCTTTCTTT
TRBD1,.,TRBJ1-5,TRBV19,CASSMRAGQGSQPQHF,TGTGCCAGTAGTATGCGAGCGGGACAGGGATCCCAGCCCCAGCATTTT
TRBD1,.,TRBJ2-7,TRBV7-6,CASSLVGIGTGHYEQYF,TGTGCCAGCAGCTTAGTAGGCATCGGGACAGGACATTACGAGCAGTACTTC
.,.,TRBJ1-6,TRBV7-8,CASSLEQTASNSPLHF,TGTGCCAGCAGCTTAGAGCAGACAGCGAGTAATTCACCCCTCCACTTT
.,.,TRBJ1-1,TRBV20-1,CSGLGEGRAFF,TGCAGTGGTCTCGGGGAGGGGCGGGCTTTCTTT